This T cell receptor (beta chain) was retrieved from a study of metastatic and nonmetastatic thyroid tumors. Notes on the study in general: Reportedly, malignant thyroid tumors had significantly higher TCR beta diversity than benign nodules, in blood and tumor.

Treatment of any kind had been given to no patient before thyroid surgery. TCRdb re-analyzed the PCR reads through MiXCR. Here the sample spans some 19,000 clones, 25% being singletons. The CDR3 consists of 13 residues. Germline CDR1 is SGHRS and CDR2 is YFSETQ. In its sample, this clone was seen many times. No antigen is known for it. A read error may account for a junction end that differs from germline. The source is a male donor with papillary thyroid cancer or a benign thyroid nodule (not recorded which). Some clones in this sample may be carry-over from other donors' samples. Sequencing was performed on blood. V gene TRBV5-1 combines with J gene TRBJ2-5; 15 nucleotides line up with TRBD2. The CDR3, as DNA: TGCGCCAGCAGCCAAGGGACTAGCGGGAGGTGTAACTTC. This codes for CASSQGTSGRCNF. The complete variable domain, with remaining parts taken from reference TRBV5-1 and TRBJ2-5, reads KAGVTQTPRYLIKTRGQQVTLSCSPISGHRSVSWYQQTPGQGLQFLFEYFSETQRNKGNFPGRFSGRQFSNSRSEMNVSTLELGDSALYLCASSQGTSGRCNFGPGTRLLVL.